This TCR beta chain was sequenced for a study of T cell responses to AZD1222 COVID-19 vaccine. Assay: immunoSEQ multiplex PCR; the TCRdb copy retains only in-frame clones and omits some. The sample has 95,000 to 110,000 clones, 89% seen once; the top ten hold around 19%. This CDR3 contains 12 residues. CDR1 is SNHLY, CDR2 FYNNEI, per germline. V trimming: 8 bases; J trimming: 5 bases; junction bases outside the gene matches: 1. This chain uses TRBV2 with TRBJ2-7; 12 nucleotides match TRBD1. The receptor comes from an adult in good health. Sequenced here: peripheral blood, sampled on day 0 of AZD1222 vaccination. For the CDR3, the DNA is TGTGCCAGCGGGACAGGGGGCGACGAGCAGTACTTC. Translated: CASGTGGDEQYF.